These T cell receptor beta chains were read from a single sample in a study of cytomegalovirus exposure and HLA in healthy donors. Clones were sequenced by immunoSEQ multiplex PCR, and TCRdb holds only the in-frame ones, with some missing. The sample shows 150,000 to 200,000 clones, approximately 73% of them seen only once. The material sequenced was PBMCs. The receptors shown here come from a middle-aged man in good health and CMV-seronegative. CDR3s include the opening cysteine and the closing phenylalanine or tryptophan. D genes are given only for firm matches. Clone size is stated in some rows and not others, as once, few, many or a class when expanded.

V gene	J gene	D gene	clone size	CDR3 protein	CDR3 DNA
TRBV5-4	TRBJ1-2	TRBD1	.	CASSLRTGNYGYTF	TGTGCCAGCAGCTTGCGGACAGGCAACTATGGCTACACCTTC
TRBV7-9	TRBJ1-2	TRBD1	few	CASSLAATGGNGYPF	TGTGCCAGCAGCTTAGCCGCGACAGGGGGCAATGGCTACCCCTTC
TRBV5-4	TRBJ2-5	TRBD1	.	CASSLGIQGAGKTQYF	TGTGCCAGCAGCTTGGGAATCCAGGGGGCTGGAAAGACCCAGTACTTC
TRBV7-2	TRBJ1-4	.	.	CASSSSGRGGEKLFF	TGTGCCAGCAGCTCGTCAGGCAGGGGTGGGGAAAAACTGTTTTTT
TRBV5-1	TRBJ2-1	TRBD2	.	CASSLVTSGGTEQFF	TGCGCCAGCAGCTTGGTGACTAGCGGGGGGACTGAGCAGTTCTTC
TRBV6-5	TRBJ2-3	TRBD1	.	CASSRTGGSDTQYF	TGTGCCAGCAGTCGGACAGGGGGCTCGGATACGCAGTATTTT
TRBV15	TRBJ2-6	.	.	CATSDRGSGANVLTF	TGTGCCACCAGCGACCGGGGATCCGGGGCCAACGTCCTGACTTTC
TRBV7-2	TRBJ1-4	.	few	CASSLEGRGKLFF	TGTGCCAGCAGCTTAGAGGGGAGGGGAAAACTGTTTTTT
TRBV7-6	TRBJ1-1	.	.	CASSLQGLGNTEAFF	TGTGCCAGCAGCTTACAGGGGCTAGGGAACACTGAAGCTTTCTTT
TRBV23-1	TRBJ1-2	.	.	CASSPTGGWDYGYTF	TGCGCCAGCAGCCCCACGGGGGGGTGGGACTATGGCTACACCTTC
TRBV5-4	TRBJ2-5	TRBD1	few	CASSPGQGARETQYF	TGTGCCAGCAGCCCAGGACAGGGGGCTCGGGAGACCCAGTACTTC
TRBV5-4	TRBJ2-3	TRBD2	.	CASSLRGTSGGVDTQYF	TGTGCCAGCAGCTTGAGAGGGACTAGCGGGGGGGTAGATACGCAGTATTTT
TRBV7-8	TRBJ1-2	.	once	CASSLAGNYGYTF	TGTGCCAGCAGCTTAGCCGGGAACTATGGCTACACCTTC
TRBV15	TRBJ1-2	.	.	CATSQGNYGYTF	TGTGCCACCAGCCAGGGTAACTATGGCTACACCTTC
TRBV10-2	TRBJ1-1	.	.	CAILMGGPGTEAFF	TGCGCCATCCTAATGGGTGGGCCGGGGACTGAAGCTTTCTTT
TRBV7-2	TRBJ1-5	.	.	CASSLITYGGNQPQHF	TGTGCCAGCAGCTTAATTACTTACGGGGGGAATCAGCCCCAGCATTTT
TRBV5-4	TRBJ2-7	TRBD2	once	CASSLKIAGVYEQYF	TGTGCCAGCAGCTTGAAGATAGCGGGGGTCTACGAGCAGTACTTC